Reported below is one T cell receptor (beta chain). Its target is not known. This record comes from a study of CXCR3-negative and CXCR3-positive naive CD8 T cells. Study-wide findings and caveats: Relative to CXCR3-negative naive cells, CXCR3-positive naive cells had more hydrophobic TRB CDR3s.

All TRB cDNA libraries came from 5' RACE performed with UMI labels. TCRdb re-called the 5' RACE reads and catalogs CDR3 proteins one per entry, DNA excluded. This listing includes about 120,000 distinct CDR3 sequences. The CDR3 has 19 amino acids. The germline V gene has CDR1 SGHVS and CDR2 FQNEAQ. Sequenced sample: naive CXCR3+ CD8+ T cells from blood. The subset here: CD45RO-CCR7+CD27+CD95- naive CD8+ T cells expressing CXCR3 (TNR3+). This TCR was sampled from a human donor in good health. Some clones in this sample may be carry-over from other donors' samples. The chain is built from TRBV7-8 and TRBJ2-1; TCRdb's D call, TRBD2, is unchecked because there is no DNA. CDR3 residues: CASILGLAGGALSYNEQFF.